This T cell receptor (beta chain) was recorded in a study of neurological immune-mediated disorders. Study-level findings and limits: The level of TCR clonal expansion was highest in patients with HTLV-1-associated myelopathy and lowest in multiple sclerosis, where it fell below the level seen in healthy controls.

TCRdb called the 5' RACE reads again in MiXCR, with one record for every CDR3 protein. There are about 41,000 distinct CDR3 sequences in the sample; more than 9.5% occur only once, and over 0.95% lies in the top ten. This clonotype was picked up many times. Its target is unknown. V was pared by 2 bases and J by 5 bases, with 9 bases of the junction left unmatched. This CDR3 contains 16 residues. Sequencing was carried out using PBMCs. The receptor comes from a female donor in good health. The genes are TRBV12-3 or TRBV12-4 and TRBJ2-7, with TRBD1 matching 10 bases. CDR3 region: CASSLWVGTGVHEQYF. The CDR3 nucleotides are TGTGCCAGCAGTTTATGGGTCGGGACAGGGGTCCACGAGCAGTACTTC.